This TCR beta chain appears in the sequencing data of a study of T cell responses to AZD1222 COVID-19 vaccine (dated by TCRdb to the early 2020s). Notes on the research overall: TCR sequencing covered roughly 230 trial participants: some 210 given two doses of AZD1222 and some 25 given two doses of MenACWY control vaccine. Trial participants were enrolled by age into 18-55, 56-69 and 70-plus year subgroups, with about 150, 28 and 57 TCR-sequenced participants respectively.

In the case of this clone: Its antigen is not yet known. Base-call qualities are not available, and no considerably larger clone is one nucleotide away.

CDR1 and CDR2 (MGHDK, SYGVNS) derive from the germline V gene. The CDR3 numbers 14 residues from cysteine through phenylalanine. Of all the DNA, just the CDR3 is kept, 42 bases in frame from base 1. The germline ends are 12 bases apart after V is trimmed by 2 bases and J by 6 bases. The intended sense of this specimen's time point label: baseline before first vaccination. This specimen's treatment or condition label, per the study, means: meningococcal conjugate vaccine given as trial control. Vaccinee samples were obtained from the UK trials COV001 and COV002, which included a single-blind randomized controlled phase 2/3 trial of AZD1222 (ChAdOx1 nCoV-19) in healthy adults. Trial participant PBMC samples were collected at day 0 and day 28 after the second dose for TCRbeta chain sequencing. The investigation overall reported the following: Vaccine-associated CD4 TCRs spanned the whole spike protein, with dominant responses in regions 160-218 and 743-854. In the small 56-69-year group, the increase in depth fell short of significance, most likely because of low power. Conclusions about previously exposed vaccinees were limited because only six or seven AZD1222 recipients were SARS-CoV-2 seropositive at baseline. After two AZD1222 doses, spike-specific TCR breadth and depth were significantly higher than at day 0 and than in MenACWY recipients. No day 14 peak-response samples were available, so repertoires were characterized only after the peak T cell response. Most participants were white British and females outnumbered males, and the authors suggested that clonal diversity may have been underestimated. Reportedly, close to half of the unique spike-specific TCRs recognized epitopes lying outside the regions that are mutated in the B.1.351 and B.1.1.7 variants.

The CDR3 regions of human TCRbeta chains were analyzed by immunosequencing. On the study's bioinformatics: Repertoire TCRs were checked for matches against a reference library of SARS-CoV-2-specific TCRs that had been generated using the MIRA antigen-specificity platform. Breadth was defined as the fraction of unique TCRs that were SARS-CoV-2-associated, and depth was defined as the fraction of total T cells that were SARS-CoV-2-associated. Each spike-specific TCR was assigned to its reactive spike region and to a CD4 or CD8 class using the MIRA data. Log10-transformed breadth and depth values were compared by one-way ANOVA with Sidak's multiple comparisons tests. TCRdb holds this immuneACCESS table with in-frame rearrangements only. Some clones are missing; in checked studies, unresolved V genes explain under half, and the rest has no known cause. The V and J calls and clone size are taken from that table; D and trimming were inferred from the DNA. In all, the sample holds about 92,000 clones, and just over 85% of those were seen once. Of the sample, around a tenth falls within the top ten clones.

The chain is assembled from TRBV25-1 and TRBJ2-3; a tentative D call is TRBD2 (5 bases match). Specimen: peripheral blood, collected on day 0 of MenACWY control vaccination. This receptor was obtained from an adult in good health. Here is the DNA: TGTGCCAGCAGTGAAGCGGGCCCGTGGGATACGCAGTATTTT. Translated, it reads CASSEAGPWDTQYF.